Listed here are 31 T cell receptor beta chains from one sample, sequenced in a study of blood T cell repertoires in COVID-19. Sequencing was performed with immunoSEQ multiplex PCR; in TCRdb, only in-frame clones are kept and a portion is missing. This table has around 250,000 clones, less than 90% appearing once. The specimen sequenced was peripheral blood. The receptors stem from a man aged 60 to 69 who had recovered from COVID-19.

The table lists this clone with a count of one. This CDR3 reads CASSTRGGQGLNEQFF. The CDR3 DNA reads as TGTGCCAGCTCAACCCGGGGGGGACAGGGTTTGAATGAGCAGTTCTTC. The chain has TRBV18 and TRBJ2-1, with D perhaps matching TRBD1 (9 bases). CDR3 length equals 16 residues. The V end was cut by 5 bases, the J end by 7 bases, with 21 bases between. From germline, CDR1 is KGHSH and CDR2 LQKENI. Using reference TRBV18 and TRBJ2-1 for the parts outside the CDR3, the full variable domain is NAGVMQNPRHLVRRRGQEARLRCSPMKGHSHVYWYRQLPEEGLKFMVYLQKENIIDESGMPKERFSAEFPKEGPSILRIQQVVRGDSAAYFCASSTRGGQGLNEQFFGPGTRLTVL.

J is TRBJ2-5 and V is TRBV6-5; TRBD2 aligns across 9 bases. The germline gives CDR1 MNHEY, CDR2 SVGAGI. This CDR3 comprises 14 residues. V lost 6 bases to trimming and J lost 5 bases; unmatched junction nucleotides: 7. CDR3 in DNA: TGTGCCAGCAGCTTTAGCGGGGGTCGGGAGACCCAGTACTTC. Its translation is CASSFSGGRETQYF.

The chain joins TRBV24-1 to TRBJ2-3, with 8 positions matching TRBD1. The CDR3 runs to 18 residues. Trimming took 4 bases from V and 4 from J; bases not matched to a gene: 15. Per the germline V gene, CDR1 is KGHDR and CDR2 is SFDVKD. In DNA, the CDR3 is TGTGCCACCAGTGACCTCACTAACAGGGGGGTGGGCGCAGATACGCAGTATTTT. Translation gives CATSDLTNRGVGADTQYF.

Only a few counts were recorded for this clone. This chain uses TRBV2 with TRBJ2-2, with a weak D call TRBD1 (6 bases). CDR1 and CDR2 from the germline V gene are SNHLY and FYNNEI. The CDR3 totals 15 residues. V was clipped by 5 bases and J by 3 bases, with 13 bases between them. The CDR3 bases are TGTGCCAGCAGTTTGCAGGGGTACGACACCGGGGAGCTGTTTTTT. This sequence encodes CASSLQGYDTGELFF.

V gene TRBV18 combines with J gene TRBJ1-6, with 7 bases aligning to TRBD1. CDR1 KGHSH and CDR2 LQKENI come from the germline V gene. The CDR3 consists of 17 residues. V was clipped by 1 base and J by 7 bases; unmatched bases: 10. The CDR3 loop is CASSPLTAGGTNSPLHF. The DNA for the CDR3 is TGTGCCAGCTCACCACTTACCGCAGGGGGTACAAATTCACCCCTCCACTTT.

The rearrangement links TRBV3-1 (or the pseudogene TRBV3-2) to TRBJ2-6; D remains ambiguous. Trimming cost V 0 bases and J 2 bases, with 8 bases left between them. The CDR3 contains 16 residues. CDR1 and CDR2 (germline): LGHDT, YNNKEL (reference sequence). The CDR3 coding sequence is TGTGCCAGCAGCCAAGAACGGTCGCCTGGGGCCAACGTCCTGACTTTC. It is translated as CASSQERSPGANVLTF.

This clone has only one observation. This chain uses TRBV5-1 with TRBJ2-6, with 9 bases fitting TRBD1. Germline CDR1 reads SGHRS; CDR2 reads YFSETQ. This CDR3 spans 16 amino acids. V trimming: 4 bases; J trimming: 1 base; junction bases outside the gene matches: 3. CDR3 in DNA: TGCGCCAGCAGCCCACAGGGGGCTTCTGGGGCCAACGTCCTGACTTTC. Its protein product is CASSPQGASGANVLTF.

The CDR3 sequence is CASSFGQGFFGYTF. CDR3 nucleotides: TGTGCCAGCAGTTTCGGACAGGGGTTCTTTGGCTACACCTTC. The chain uses TRBV28 and TRBJ1-2, with 9 nucleotides matching TRBD1. Germline V gives CDR1 MDHEN, CDR2 SYDVKM. The CDR3 length is 14 residues. V shed 3 bases and J 7 bases; nucleotides not matched to a gene: 6.

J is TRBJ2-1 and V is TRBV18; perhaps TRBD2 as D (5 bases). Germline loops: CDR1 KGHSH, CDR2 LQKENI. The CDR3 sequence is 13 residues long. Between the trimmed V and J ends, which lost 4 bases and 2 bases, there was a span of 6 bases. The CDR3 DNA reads TGTGCCAGCTCACACGGGACCTACAATGAGCAGTTCTTC. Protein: CASSHGTYNEQFF.

In nucleotides, the CDR3 is TGTGCCAGCAGTGAAGGTGGAGGGAGGTACGAGCAGTACTTC. Translated, it gives CASSEGGGRYEQYF. The V call is TRBV6-1, the J call TRBJ2-7, with D possibly being TRBD2 (6 bases). The V end was cut by 1 base, the J end by 4 bases, with 11 bases between. The length of the CDR3 is 14 residues. Germline loops: CDR1 MNHNS, CDR2 SASEGT.

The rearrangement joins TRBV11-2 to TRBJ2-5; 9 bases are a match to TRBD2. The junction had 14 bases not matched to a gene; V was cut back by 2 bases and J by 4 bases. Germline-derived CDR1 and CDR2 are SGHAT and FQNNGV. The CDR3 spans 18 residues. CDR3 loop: CASSLRIAGAVLRETQYF. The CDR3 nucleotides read TGTGCCAGCAGCTTACGTATAGCGGGAGCTGTATTGAGAGAGACCCAGTACTTC. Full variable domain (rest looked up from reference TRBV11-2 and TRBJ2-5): EAGVAQSPRYKIIEKRQSVAFWCNPISGHATLYWYQQILGQGPKLLIQFQNNGVVDDSQLPKDRFSAERLKGVDSTLKIQPAKLEDSAVYLCASSLRIAGAVLRETQYFGPGTRLLVL.

CDR3 coding DNA: TGTGCCAGCAGCCCTAGGGCGCGGACAGCCACCGAAGCTTTCTTT. Translating gives CASSPRARTATEAFF. The chain carries TRBV2 and TRBJ1-1, with TRBD1 as a possible D gene (6 bases). The V and J ends lost 6 bases and 8 bases respectively, with 22 bases between them. Germline values: CDR1 SNHLY, CDR2 FYNNEI. The CDR3 consists of 15 residues. The full variable domain, its missing parts supplied by reference TRBV2 and TRBJ1-1, is EPEVTQTPSHQVTQMGQEVILRCVPISNHLYFYWYRQILGQKVEFLVSFYNNEISEKSEIFDDQFSVERPDGSNFTLKIRSTKLEDSAMYFCASSPRARTATEAFFGQGTRLTVV.

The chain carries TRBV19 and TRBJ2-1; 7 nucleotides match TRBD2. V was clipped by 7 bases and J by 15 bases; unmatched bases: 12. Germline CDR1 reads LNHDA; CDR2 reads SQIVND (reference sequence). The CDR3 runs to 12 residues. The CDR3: CASTPTGGRAFF. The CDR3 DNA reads TGTGCCAGTACCCCAACTGGGGGGAGGGCGTTCTTC.

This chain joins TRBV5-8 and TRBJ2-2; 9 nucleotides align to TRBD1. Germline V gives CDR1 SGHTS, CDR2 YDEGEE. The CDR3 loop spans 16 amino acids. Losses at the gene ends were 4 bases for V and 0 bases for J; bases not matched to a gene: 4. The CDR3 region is CASSQGTGTNTGELFF. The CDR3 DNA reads TGTGCCAGCAGCCAAGGGACAGGGACGAACACCGGGGAGCTGTTTTTT.

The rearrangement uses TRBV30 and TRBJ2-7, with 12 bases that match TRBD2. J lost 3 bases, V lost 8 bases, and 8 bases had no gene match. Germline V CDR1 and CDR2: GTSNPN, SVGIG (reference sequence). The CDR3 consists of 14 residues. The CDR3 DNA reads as TGTGCCGCGGGACTAGCGGGCCAAAACTACGAGCAGTACTTC. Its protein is CAAGLAGQNYEQYF.

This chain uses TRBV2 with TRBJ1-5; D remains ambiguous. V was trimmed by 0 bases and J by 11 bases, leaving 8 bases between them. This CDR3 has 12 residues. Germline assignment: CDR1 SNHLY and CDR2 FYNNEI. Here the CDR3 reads CASSEALGAQHF. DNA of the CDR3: TGTGCCAGCAGTGAAGCGCTTGGAGCCCAGCATTTT.

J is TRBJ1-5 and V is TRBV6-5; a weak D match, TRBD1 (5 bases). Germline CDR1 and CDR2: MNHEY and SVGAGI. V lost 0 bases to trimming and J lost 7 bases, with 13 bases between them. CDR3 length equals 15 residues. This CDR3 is CASSYSGLRGQPQHF. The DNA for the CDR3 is TGTGCCAGCAGTTACTCGGGGTTGCGGGGCCAGCCCCAGCATTTT.

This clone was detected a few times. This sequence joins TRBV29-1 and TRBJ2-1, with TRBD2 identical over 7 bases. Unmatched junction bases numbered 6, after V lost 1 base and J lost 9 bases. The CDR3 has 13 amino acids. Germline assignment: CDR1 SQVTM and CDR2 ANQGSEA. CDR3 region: CSVEAGGRFEQFF. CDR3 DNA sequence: TGCAGCGTTGAAGCGGGAGGTAGGTTTGAGCAGTTCTTC.

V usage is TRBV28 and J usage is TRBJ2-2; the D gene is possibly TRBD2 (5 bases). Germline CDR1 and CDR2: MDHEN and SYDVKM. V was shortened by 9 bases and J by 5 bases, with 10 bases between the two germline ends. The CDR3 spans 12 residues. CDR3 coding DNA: TGTGCCAGTGGGCGCGGGACCGGGGAGCTGTTTTTT. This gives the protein CASGRGTGELFF.

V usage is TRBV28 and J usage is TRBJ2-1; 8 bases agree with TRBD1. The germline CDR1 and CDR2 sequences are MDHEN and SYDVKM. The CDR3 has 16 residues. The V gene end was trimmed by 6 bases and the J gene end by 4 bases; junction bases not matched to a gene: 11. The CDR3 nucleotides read TGTGCCAGCAGCGCAGGCGGCAGGGGGCCATACAATGAGCAGTTCTTC. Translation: CASSAGGRGPYNEQFF.

The CDR3 loop is CASSTDSGETQYF. The CDR3 coding sequence is TGTGCCAGTAGTACGGACAGTGGGGAGACCCAGTACTTC. The chain carries TRBV19 and TRBJ2-5; weak D call: TRBD1 (6 bases). The germline CDR1 and CDR2 sequences are LNHDA and SQIVND (reference sequence). V was trimmed by 4 bases and J by 5 bases, leaving 11 bases between them. The CDR3 has 13 amino acids. The whole variable domain, remainder taken from reference TRBV19 and TRBJ2-5, is DGGITQSPKYLFRKEGQNVTLSCEQNLNHDAMYWYRQDPGQGLRLIYYSQIVNDFQKGDIAEGYSVSREKKESFPLTVTSAQKNPTAFYLCASSTDSGETQYFGPGTRLLVL.

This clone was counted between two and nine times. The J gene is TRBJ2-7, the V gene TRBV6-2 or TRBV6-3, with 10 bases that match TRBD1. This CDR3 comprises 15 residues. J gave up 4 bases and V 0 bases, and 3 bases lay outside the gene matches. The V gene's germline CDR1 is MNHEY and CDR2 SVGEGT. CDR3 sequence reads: CASSYSGQGGYEQYF. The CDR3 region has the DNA TGTGCCAGCAGTTACTCCGGACAGGGGGGTTACGAGCAGTACTTC.

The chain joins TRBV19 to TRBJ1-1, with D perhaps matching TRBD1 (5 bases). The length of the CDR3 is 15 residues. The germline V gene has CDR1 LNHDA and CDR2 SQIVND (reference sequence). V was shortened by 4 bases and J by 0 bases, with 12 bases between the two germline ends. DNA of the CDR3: TGTGCCAGTAGTACGACAGAAAGAATGAACACTGAAGCTTTCTTT. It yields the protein CASSTTERMNTEAFF.

CDR3 in amino acids: CASSQDTGLYGYTF. DNA of the CDR3: TGTGCCAGCAGCCAAGATACGGGGTTGTATGGCTACACCTTC. The J gene is TRBJ1-2, the V gene TRBV3-1 (or the pseudogene TRBV3-2); D ambiguous. V dropped 0 bases and J dropped 5 bases, with 10 bases sitting between them. Germline CDR1 and CDR2: LGHDT and YNNKEL (reference sequence). This CDR3 is 14 amino acids long.

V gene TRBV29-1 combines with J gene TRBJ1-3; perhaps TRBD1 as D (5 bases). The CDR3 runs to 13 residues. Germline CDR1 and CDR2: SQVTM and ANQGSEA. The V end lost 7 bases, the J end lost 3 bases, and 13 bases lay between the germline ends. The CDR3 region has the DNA TGCAGCGCAGACAGACACGATGGAAACACCATATATTTT. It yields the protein CSADRHDGNTIYF.

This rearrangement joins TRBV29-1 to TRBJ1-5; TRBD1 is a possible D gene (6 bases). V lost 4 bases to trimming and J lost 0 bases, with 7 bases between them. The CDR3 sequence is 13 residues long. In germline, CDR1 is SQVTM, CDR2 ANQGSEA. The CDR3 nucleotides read TGCAGCGTTGCCAGGGGTAGCAATCAGCCCCAGCATTTT. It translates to CSVARGSNQPQHF.

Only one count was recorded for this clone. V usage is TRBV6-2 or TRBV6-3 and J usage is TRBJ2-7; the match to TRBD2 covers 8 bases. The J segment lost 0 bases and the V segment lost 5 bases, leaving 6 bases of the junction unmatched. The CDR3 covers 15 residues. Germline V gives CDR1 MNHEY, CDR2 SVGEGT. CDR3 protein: CASSTRAGASYEQYF. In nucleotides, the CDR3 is TGTGCCAGCAGTACCAGAGCGGGGGCCTCCTACGAGCAGTACTTC.

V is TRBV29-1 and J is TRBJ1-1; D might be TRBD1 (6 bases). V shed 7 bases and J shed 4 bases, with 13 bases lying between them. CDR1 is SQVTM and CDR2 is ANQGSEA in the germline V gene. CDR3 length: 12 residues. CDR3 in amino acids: CSARTAGTEAFF. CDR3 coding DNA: TGCAGCGCCAGGACAGCAGGCACTGAAGCTTTCTTT. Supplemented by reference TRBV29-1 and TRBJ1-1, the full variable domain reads SAVISQKPSRDICQRGTSLTIQCQVDSQVTMMFWYRQQPGQSLTLIATANQGSEATYESGFVIDKFPISRPNLTFSTLTVSNMSPEDSSIYLCSARTAGTEAFFGQGTRLTVV.

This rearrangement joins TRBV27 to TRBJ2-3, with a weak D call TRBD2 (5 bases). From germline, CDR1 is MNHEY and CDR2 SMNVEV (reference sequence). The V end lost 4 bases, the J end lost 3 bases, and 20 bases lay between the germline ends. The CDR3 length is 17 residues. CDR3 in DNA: TGTGCCAGCAGTTCGGCCCGCCGGGTCCTAGCAACAGATACGCAGTATTTT. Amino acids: CASSSARRVLATDTQYF.

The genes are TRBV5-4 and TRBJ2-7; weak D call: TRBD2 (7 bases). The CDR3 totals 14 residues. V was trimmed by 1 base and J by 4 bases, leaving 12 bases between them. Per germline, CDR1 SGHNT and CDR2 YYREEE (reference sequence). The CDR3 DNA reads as TGTGCCAGCAGCTTGCAAGGGGGGGGTTACGAGCAGTACTTC. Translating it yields CASSLQGGGYEQYF. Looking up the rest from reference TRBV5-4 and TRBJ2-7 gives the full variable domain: ETGVTQSPTHLIKTRGQQVTLRCSSQSGHNTVSWYQQALGQGPQFIFQYYREEENGRGNFPPRFSGLQFPNYSSELNVNALELDDSALYLCASSLQGGGYEQYFGPGTRLTVT.

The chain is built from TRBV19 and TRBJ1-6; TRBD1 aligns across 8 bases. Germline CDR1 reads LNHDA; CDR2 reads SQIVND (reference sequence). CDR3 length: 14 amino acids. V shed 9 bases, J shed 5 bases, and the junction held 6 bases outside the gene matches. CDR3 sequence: CASQGASNNSPLHF. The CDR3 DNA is TGTGCCAGCCAGGGGGCGAGCAATAATTCACCCCTCCACTTT.